The T cell receptor beta chain under discussion was sequenced for a study of early stage breast cancer tumors. The table came from immunoSEQ multiplex PCR; TCRdb's copy has only in-frame clones and leaves some out. Of fewer than 80,000 clones listed, approximately 80% are singletons. The receptor's source is a person in their 40s with breast cancer. The sequenced sample was blood.

Here the CDR3 reads CASSLGMSSGANVLTF. CDR3 nucleotide sequence: TGTGCCAGCAGCTTGGGAATGAGCTCTGGGGCCAACGTCCTGACTTTC. The V and J genes are TRBV5-6 and TRBJ2-6; no firm D call. Germline V CDR1 and CDR2: SGHDT, YYEEEE. The CDR3 sequence is 16 residues long. V was shortened by 0 bases and J by 0 bases, with 7 bases between the two germline ends.